The next 26 T cell receptor beta chains were all read from a single sample in a study of a mutant IDH1 vaccine in newly diagnosed glioma. Only in-frame clones appear in the TCRdb table, and some are missing; sequencing was by immunoSEQ multiplex PCR. The sample contains around 31,000 clones, around 80% of which appear only once. As to time point: week 11, during vaccination. Topical imiquimod accompanied each vaccine dose, which consisted of 300 ug of mutant IDH1 20-mer peptide. These receptors have no identified antigens. The source material was PBMCs, sampled from a glioma patient whose treatment included an IDH1 peptide vaccine. The source is a man aged 30 to 45 with glioma.

The gene calls are TRBV6-1 and TRBJ1-1; D is ambiguous. Germline-derived CDR1 and CDR2 are MNHNS and SASEGT. CDR3 length: 12 residues. V shed 6 bases and J shed 9 bases, with 14 bases lying between them. Written as DNA, the CDR3 is TGTGCCAGCAGGACCCGGGAGGCGCAAGCTTTCTTT. It codes for CASRTREAQAFF.

V gene TRBV7-2 combines with J gene TRBJ2-7, with D unclear. From germline, CDR1 is SGHTA and CDR2 FQGNSA. The CDR3 runs 15 residues. The ends were cut back, 2 bases at V and 3 bases at J, with 14 bases in the middle. CDR3 nucleotides: TGTGCCAGCAGCTTAATAGTTCCCCCTTTCTACGAGCAGTACTTC. It is translated as CASSLIVPPFYEQYF.

The chain recombines TRBV9 with TRBJ1-3, with 8 bases lining up with TRBD1. Germline CDR1 is SGDLS and CDR2 is YYNGEE. CDR3 length: 16 amino acids. The trim removed 1 base at V and 4 bases at J, leaving 7 bases unmatched. The CDR3: CASSVMSGGAGNTIYF. The DNA of the CDR3 is TGTGCCAGCAGCGTAATGTCAGGGGGCGCAGGAAACACCATATATTTT. Variable domain in full (rest from reference TRBV9 and TRBJ1-3): DSGVTQTPKHLITATGQRVTLRCSPRSGDLSVYWYQQSLDQGLQFLIQYYNGEERAKGNILERFSAQQFPDLHSELNLSSLELGDSALYFCASSVMSGGAGNTIYFGEGSWLTVV.

The chain links TRBV30 to TRBJ1-6; 7 nucleotides align to TRBD1. This CDR3 has 15 residues. V was pared by 0 bases and J by 11 bases, with 10 bases of the junction left unmatched. Germline assignment: CDR1 GTSNPN and CDR2 SVGIG (reference sequence). The CDR3 DNA reads as TGTGCCTGGAGTGTACTGGGCAGGGGGAGAGCACCCCTCCACTTT. Encoded protein: CAWSVLGRGRAPLHF.

This clone was seen only once. The chain couples TRBV5-6 to TRBJ2-7; weak D call: TRBD2 (6 bases). CDR3 length: 14 amino acids. Germline V lookup: CDR1 SGHDT, CDR2 YYEEEE. V lost 0 bases and J 3 bases, leaving 10 bases between the germline ends. CDR3 sequence: CASSLGGGSYEQYF. The CDR3, as DNA: TGTGCCAGCAGCTTGGGAGGAGGGAGCTACGAGCAGTACTTC.

For the CDR3, the DNA is TGCGCCAGCGTGCTTGGGGAGACTCACAATGAGCAGTTCTTC. Translated: CASVLGETHNEQFF. The chain links TRBV5-1 to TRBJ2-1, with D perhaps TRBD2 (5 bases). This CDR3 has 14 amino acids. Germline V gives CDR1 SGHRS, CDR2 YFSETQ. V was shortened by 7 bases and J by 5 bases, with 16 bases between the two germline ends.

The CDR3 DNA reads as TGTGCCAGCAGTTACGGGACAGGGGATTACGAGCAGTACTTC. Its translation is CASSYGTGDYEQYF. The chain has TRBV27 and TRBJ2-7; 10 bases fit TRBD1. The CDR3 covers 14 residues. The junction had 4 bases not matched to a gene; V was cut back by 4 bases and J by 4 bases. Germline CDR1 is MNHEY and CDR2 is SMNVEV (reference sequence).

This clone was seen a handful of times. This chain connects TRBV6-1 to TRBJ1-2; D not certain. V was shortened by 2 bases and J by 8 bases, with 9 bases between the two germline ends. CDR3 size: 12 residues. Germline V CDR1 and CDR2: MNHNS, SASEGT. CDR3 sequence reads: CASSENIRGYTF. The CDR3 coding sequence is TGTGCCAGCAGTGAAAATATAAGAGGCTACACCTTC.

The J gene is TRBJ1-2, the V gene TRBV5-1, with D possibly matching TRBD1 (5 bases). Trimming took off 5 bases at V and 12 bases at J, with 20 bases between the two ends. CDR1 is SGHRS, CDR2 YFSETQ, per germline. The CDR3 extends over 13 amino acids. The DNA of the CDR3 is TGCGCCAGCAGTATTTCGGACCGGGGGATAAACACCTTC. This encodes CASSISDRGINTF.

V is TRBV5-1 and J is TRBJ2-2, with D possibly matching TRBD1 (5 bases). The CDR3 length is 14 residues. Germline CDR1 is SGHRS and CDR2 is YFSETQ. Trimming shortened V by 4 bases and J by 3 bases, and 10 bases separated the two germline ends. The CDR3 reads CASSQGAYTGELFF. CDR3 coding DNA: TGCGCCAGCAGCCAAGGGGCCTACACCGGGGAGCTGTTTTTT.

This chain connects TRBV30 to TRBJ2-6; 7 positions agree with TRBD2. The V segment lost 0 bases and the J segment 0 bases; nucleotides outside the gene matches: 11. This CDR3 spans 19 amino acids. Germline CDR1 reads GTSNPN; CDR2 reads SVGIG (reference sequence). The CDR3 reads CAWSVQPWGRASGANVLTF. The CDR3, as DNA: TGTGCCTGGAGTGTCCAACCCTGGGGGAGGGCCTCTGGGGCCAACGTCCTGACTTTC.

The chain uses TRBV2 and TRBJ2-7, with 7 bases identical to TRBD1. Germline V gives CDR1 SNHLY, CDR2 FYNNEI. V shed 4 bases, J shed 13 bases, and the junction held 16 bases outside the gene matches. The CDR3 has 14 amino acids. Here the CDR3 reads CASSVRQGEPPEYF. For the CDR3, the DNA is TGTGCCAGCAGTGTTCGGCAGGGGGAGCCCCCTGAATACTTC.

The chain combines TRBV6-5 with TRBJ1-2, with D possibly matching TRBD1 (5 bases). This CDR3 spans 11 amino acids. Deletions cut 8 bases from V and 6 bases from J, with 10 bases between. CDR1 and CDR2 (germline): MNHEY, SVGAGI. The CDR3 coding sequence is TGTGCCAGCGGGGACCTGAATGGCTACACCTTC. Protein: CASGDLNGYTF.

The chain links TRBV6-6 to TRBJ2-7, with 8 bases identical to TRBD1. This CDR3 contains 14 residues. CDR1 and CDR2 from the germline V gene are MNHNY and SVGAGI (reference sequence). Losses at the gene ends were 5 bases for V and 2 bases for J; bases not matched to a gene: 5. The CDR3 DNA sequence: TGTGCCAGCAGTACTCCGGGACAGGCCTACGAGCAGTACTTC. Protein: CASSTPGQAYEQYF.

This chain connects TRBV6-5 to TRBJ1-2, with D possibly being TRBD1 (6 bases). Trimming took off 6 bases at V and 5 bases at J, with 16 bases between the two ends. The CDR3 extends over 14 amino acids. CDR1 MNHEY and CDR2 SVGAGI come from the germline V gene. The DNA for the CDR3 is TGTGCCAGCAGACCTAGGGGGTTGGCATATGGCTACACCTTC. Protein product: CASRPRGLAYGYTF.

The chain combines TRBV6-1 with TRBJ1-5, with no clear D. CDR3 length: 14 amino acids. Germline V CDR1 and CDR2: MNHNS, SASEGT. V lost 6 bases to trimming and J lost 0 bases, with 9 bases between them. As DNA, the CDR3 is TGTGCCAGCAGCGGAGTGGCTAGCAATCAGCCCCAGCATTTT. It codes for CASSGVASNQPQHF.

The CDR3 sequence is CASRRGGSGYNEQFF. The DNA for the CDR3 is TGTGCCAGCAGGAGGGGGGGCTCTGGCTACAATGAGCAGTTCTTC. The genes are TRBV2 and TRBJ2-1; possibly TRBD2 for D (7 bases). CDR3 length equals 15 residues. The germline gives CDR1 SNHLY, CDR2 FYNNEI. V dropped 6 bases and J dropped 3 bases, with 15 bases sitting between them.

In regard to this clone: A read error may account for a junction end that differs from germline. The chain recombines TRBV30 with TRBJ1-2, with D tentatively TRBD1 (6 bases). Germline loops: CDR1 GTSNPN, CDR2 SVGIG (reference sequence). This CDR3 has 10 residues. The CDR3 DNA reads as TGTGCCTGGAGTGCTGGACAGCTCTTCTTC. It is translated as CAWSAGQLFF.

This clone was detected a few times. The chain employs TRBV18 and TRBJ1-1; D is uncertain. This CDR3 has 12 amino acids. V was cut by 6 bases and J by 4 bases, with 9 bases left in between. CDR1 KGHSH and CDR2 LQKENI come from the germline V gene. CDR3 residues: CASSLWSTEAFF. CDR3 bases: TGTGCCAGCTCCCTTTGGAGCACTGAAGCTTTCTTT. Based on the CDR3 plus reference TRBV18 and TRBJ1-1, the full variable domain is NAGVMQNPRHLVRRRGQEARLRCSPMKGHSHVYWYRQLPEEGLKFMVYLQKENIIDESGMPKERFSAEFPKEGPSILRIQQVVRGDSAAYFCASSLWSTEAFFGQGTRLTVV.

J is TRBJ2-7 and V is TRBV5-4; D may be TRBD2 (5 bases). CDR1 and CDR2 (germline): SGHNT, YYREEE (reference sequence). V lost 4 bases and J lost 7, with 15 bases in between. This CDR3 region has 13 residues. Here the CDR3 reads CASSDGIEVEQYF. CDR3 bases: TGTGCCAGCAGCGACGGGATTGAGGTGGAGCAGTACTTC.

V and J are TRBV6-1 and TRBJ2-7; D remains unclear. Trimming removed 3 bases from V and 3 bases from J, with 12 bases in between. Germline CDR1 and CDR2: MNHNS and SASEGT. The CDR3 has 14 residues. CDR3 in DNA: TGTGCCAGCAGTGAGGAAGACACTCTCTACGAGCAGTACTTC. Protein: CASSEEDTLYEQYF.

V and J are TRBV7-9 and TRBJ2-1; TRBD2 matches 8 bases. Germline assignment: CDR1 SEHNR and CDR2 FQNEAQ (reference sequence). With 5 bases clipped from V and 9 bases from J, the junction kept 12 bases outside the gene matches. The length of the CDR3 is 15 residues. The CDR3 loop is CASSPSTGGPGEQFF. DNA for the CDR3: TGTGCCAGCAGCCCTAGTACGGGAGGGCCAGGTGAGCAGTTCTTC. The full variable domain, with the rest looked up from reference TRBV7-9 and TRBJ2-1, is DTGVSQNPRHKITKRGQNVTFRCDPISEHNRLYWYRQTLGQGPEFLTYFQNEAQLEKSRLLSDRFSAERPKGSFSTLEIQRTEQGDSAMYLCASSPSTGGPGEQFFGPGTRLTVL.

This clone was found a few times. The rearrangement links TRBV5-1 to TRBJ1-5, with 11 bases aligning to TRBD1. CDR1 SGHRS and CDR2 YFSETQ come from the germline V gene. With 4 bases clipped from V and 6 bases from J, the junction kept 9 bases outside the gene matches. There are 16 residues in the CDR3. CDR3 region: CASSPNPGQGGQPQHF. CDR3 nucleotide sequence: TGCGCCAGCAGCCCCAATCCGGGACAGGGGGGTCAGCCCCAGCATTTT.

The J gene is TRBJ1-4, the V gene TRBV7-8; a weak D match, TRBD1 (5 bases). V dropped 2 bases and J dropped 8 bases, with 15 bases sitting between them. Germline V lookup: CDR1 SGHVS, CDR2 FQNEAQ. This CDR3 has 15 residues. The CDR3 bases are TGTGCCAGCAGCTTATTAGAGGGGTTTAACGAAAAACTGTTTTTT. Residues: CASSLLEGFNEKLFF. Full variable domain (outside the CDR3, taken from reference TRBV7-8 and TRBJ1-4): GAGVSQSPRYKVAKRGQDVALRCDPISGHVSLFWYQQALGQGPEFLTYFQNEAQLDKSGLPSDRFFAERPEGSVSTLKIQRTQQEDSAVYLCASSLLEGFNEKLFFGSGTQLSVL.

The CDR3 protein is CASSHGLAGAPGELFF. CDR3 DNA: TGCGCCAGCAGCCATGGGCTAGCGGGAGCCCCCGGGGAGCTGTTTTTT. This sequence joins TRBV4-1 and TRBJ2-2; 10 nucleotides match TRBD2. Germline trimming cut 3 bases from V and 6 bases from J; bases unmatched to any gene: 7. The CDR3 extends over 16 amino acids. Looked up from germline, CDR1 is MGHRA and CDR2 is YSYEKL.

This chain joins TRBV5-4 and TRBJ1-2, with 7 nucleotides matching TRBD1. The germline V gene has CDR1 SGHNT and CDR2 YYREEE (reference sequence). The length of the CDR3 is 15 residues. With V trimmed by 1 base and J by 3 bases, 6 bases remained unmatched. CDR3 residues: CASSLLGGRDYGYTF. Written as DNA, the CDR3 is TGTGCCAGCAGCTTGTTAGGGGGCAGAGACTATGGCTACACCTTC.